Presented here are 8 T cell receptor beta chains from one specimen sequenced in a study of response to subunit inactivated influenza vaccine. TCRdb re-called the RT-PCR reads with MiXCR, one entry per CDR3 protein. The sample shows some 200,000 distinct CDR3 sequences, about 12% of them seen only once. These data are also associated with another study on T cells expressing NK-cell markers. This second study says: For TCR beta, cDNA was produced by 5'RACE template switching with UMIs.

Material: CD8+ T cells sorted from PBMCs, obtained approximately 12 days after vaccination. These receptors all come from a man in his forties or fifties who received an inactivated influenza vaccine.

This clonotype was observed a handful of times. CDR3 nucleotide sequence: TGTGCCAGCAGCCAAGATCGGGGTCAGTCCCCAGATACGCAGTATTTT. This codes for CASSQDRGQSPDTQYF. This chain joins TRBV14 and TRBJ2-3, with D tentatively TRBD2 (5 bases). Germline V gene sequence: CDR1 SGHDN, CDR2 FVKESK. Trimming cost V 0 bases and J 4 bases, with 14 bases left between them. The CDR3 runs to 16 residues.

This clonotype appeared a few times. The rearrangement uses TRBV4-3 and TRBJ2-1, with D uncertain. Trimming pared 0 bases from V and 5 bases from J, leaving 17 bases between. The CDR3 is 17 amino acids. Germline lookup yields CDR1 LGHNA and CDR2 YSLEER. CDR3 DNA: TGCGCCAGCAGCCAAGATTCTCCAGGCTGGAGTAACAATGAGCAGTTCTTC. Amino acids: CASSQDSPGWSNNEQFF.

This clonotype has a count of ten or more. The chain carries TRBV12-3 or TRBV12-4 and TRBJ2-1; D may correspond to TRBD1 or TRBD2 (5 bases each). The CDR3 has 14 residues. Trimming removed 3 bases from V and 10 bases from J, with 16 bases in between. The CDR3 DNA is TGTGCCAGCAGTTTTGTCGGGGCCCAGGAGGAGCAGTTCTTC. It codes for CASSFVGAQEEQFF.

This clonotype occurred a few times. The chain joins TRBV2 to TRBJ2-4, with D uncertain. CDR3 length equals 12 residues. The V gene lost 8 bases and the J gene lost 8 bases, with 13 bases spanning the gap. Germline assignment: CDR1 SNHLY and CDR2 FYNNEI. The CDR3 sequence: CASQSLRDIQYF. Here the CDR3 DNA reads TGTGCCAGCCAGTCGTTAAGGGACATTCAGTACTTC.

V gene TRBV12-3 or TRBV12-4 combines with J gene TRBJ1-2; unclear D gene. V dropped 3 bases and J dropped 4 bases, with 15 bases sitting between them. There are 15 residues in the CDR3. CDR3 bases: TGTGCCAGCAGTTTTCGGGCCTGGGGTCCCTATGGCTACACCTTC. Amino acid sequence: CASSFRAWGPYGYTF.

The sample holds many counts of this clonotype. The chain recombines TRBV12-3 or TRBV12-4 with TRBJ2-1; 8 bases agree with TRBD2. The CDR3 consists of 17 residues. Trimming took 5 bases from V and 7 from J; bases not matched to a gene: 16. CDR3 nucleotide sequence: TGTGCCAGCAGTCCCCTGGAAGCGGGAGATGTCAGGAATGAGCAGTTCTTC. Translated, it gives CASSPLEAGDVRNEQFF.

V and J are TRBV6-2 or TRBV6-3 and TRBJ2-7; no firm D call. From germline, CDR1 is MNHEY and CDR2 SVGEGT. The CDR3 runs 11 residues. Trimming took 2 bases from V and 5 from J, leaving 4 bases between them. The chain's CDR3 is CASSYSDEQYF. CDR3 bases: TGTGCCAGCAGTTACAGCGACGAGCAGTACTTC.

This clonotype showed up just a few times. The V call is TRBV4-1, the J call TRBJ1-1; 7 bases are shared with TRBD1. Germline CDR1 reads MGHRA; CDR2 reads YSYEKL. This CDR3 is 21 amino acids long. Trimming took 0 bases from V and 0 from J; bases not matched to a gene: 19. CDR3 amino acids: CASSQDLGAGRGAFMNTEAFF. The CDR3 DNA reads TGCGCCAGCAGCCAAGATTTAGGGGCGGGCAGGGGGGCGTTCATGAACACTGAAGCTTTCTTT.